This TCR beta chain was recorded in a study of T cell repertoires in cytomegalovirus infection. Notes on the study in general: Summed public TCR beta family frequency identified CMV carriers bearing the relevant HLA. HLA-C-restricted TCR beta clonotypes specific for CMV led the ex vivo response.

Each CDR3 protein gets one entry after TCRdb re-called the reads with MiXCR. The sample has some 590,000 distinct CDR3 sequences, about 39% seen once. This clonotype was counted at least ten times. Its antigen is as yet unknown. The CDR3 totals 17 residues. Germline CDR1 reads SGHTA; CDR2 reads FQGNSA. V gave up 0 bases and J gave up 7 bases; unmatched junction bases: 8. The source is a human donor in good health (CMV status not recorded). Some clones in this sample may be carry-over from other donors' samples. The chain couples TRBV7-2 to TRBJ2-1; the match to TRBD1 covers 11 bases. The sequences come from cultured PBMCs, collected from culture after CMV antigen stimulation. The CDR3 reads CASSLATGTGGLNEQFF. DNA for the CDR3: TGTGCCAGCAGCTTAGCGACCGGGACAGGGGGTTTGAATGAGCAGTTCTTC.